These 20 T cell receptor beta chains share one sample of origin, sequenced in a study of OX40 agonist ivuxolimab in advanced cancers. Libraries were prepared by immunoSEQ multiplex PCR; TCRdb keeps only in-frame clonotypes and omits some of them. In the table there are 40,000 to 50,000 clones, more than 85% of which are singletons. The sequencing here drew on CD4+ or CD8+ T cells sorted from blood, taken in a trial of the OX40 agonist ivuxolimab. These receptors all come from an adult with an advanced solid tumor such as melanoma, head and neck, liver or kidney cancer.

This chain connects TRBV7-9 to TRBJ2-7; no clear D. Trimming stripped 0 bases from V and 3 bases from J, with 6 bases between. The CDR3 covers 13 residues. Germline values: CDR1 SEHNR, CDR2 FQNEAQ (reference sequence). The DNA of the CDR3 is TGTGCCAGCAGCTTAGCGCTAGGCTACGAGCAGTACGTC. Amino acid sequence: CASSLALGYEQYV.

The chain recombines TRBV7-9 with TRBJ1-5; D is possibly TRBD1 (5 bases). The CDR3 is 14 amino acids. CDR1 is SEHNR, CDR2 FQNEAQ, per germline (reference sequence). Deletions cut 9 bases from V and 2 bases from J, with 14 bases between. CDR3 nucleotide sequence: TGTGCCAGTACGGCGGGGCCAGGCAATCAGCCCCAGCATTTT. Residues: CASTAGPGNQPQHF.

The V call is TRBV27, the J call TRBJ1-6; a weak D match, TRBD1 (6 bases). CDR1 MNHEY and CDR2 SMNVEV come from the germline V gene (reference sequence). V shed 6 bases and J shed 6 bases, with 15 bases lying between them. The CDR3 has 15 residues. CDR3 nucleotides: TGTGCCAGCAGGGTGGGGGCAGGGTCTAATTCACCCCTCCACTTT. Translating it yields CASRVGAGSNSPLHF.

The CDR3, as DNA: TGTGCCAGCAGCAGTAACAGGGGATCCTACGAGCAGTACTTC. Its protein is CASSSNRGSYEQYF. This chain joins TRBV5-8 and TRBJ2-7, with 7 bases fitting TRBD1. The CDR3 is 14 amino acids. The ends lost 4 bases at V and 1 base at J; junction bases unmatched: 5. Germline values: CDR1 SGHTS, CDR2 YDEGEE.

The rearrangement joins TRBV6-4 to TRBJ1-3; a weak D match, TRBD1 (5 bases). Germline V lookup: CDR1 MRHNA, CDR2 SNTAGT. V dropped 0 bases and J dropped 0 bases, with 9 bases sitting between them. This CDR3 is built from 16 residues. The CDR3 region has the DNA TGTGCCAGCAGTGACTCTGACAGTTACTCTGGAAACACCATATATTTT. This sequence encodes CASSDSDSYSGNTIYF.

V is TRBV6-1 and J is TRBJ2-1; 10 nucleotides match TRBD2. CDR1 is MNHNS, CDR2 SASEGT, per germline. V shed 3 bases, J shed 6 bases, and the junction held 17 bases outside the gene matches. This CDR3 is built from 19 residues. CDR3 loop: CASSDFGILLAGVTNEQFF. DNA for the CDR3: TGTGCCAGCAGTGATTTTGGGATCCTTCTAGCGGGAGTAACCAATGAGCAGTTCTTC.

The CDR3 sequence: CASSYSMGAYEQYF. The CDR3, as DNA: TGTGCCAGCAGTTACTCGATGGGAGCCTACGAGCAGTACTTC. The chain recombines TRBV6-5 with TRBJ2-7; tentative D call: TRBD2 (5 bases). The CDR3 spans 14 residues. Trimming took 0 bases from V and 2 from J, leaving 8 bases between them. Germline CDR1 reads MNHEY; CDR2 reads SVGAGI.

The table lists this clone with a count of one. J is TRBJ2-3 and V is TRBV7-6; 9 bases are a match to TRBD2. CDR3 length: 16 residues. The V gene end was trimmed by 2 bases and the J gene end by 0 bases; junction bases not matched to a gene: 3. Germline CDR1 reads SGHVS; CDR2 reads FNYEAQ. CDR3 sequence (DNA): TGTGCCAGCAGCTTAAGAACTAGCGGGAGCACAGATACGCAGTATTTT. It specifies CASSLRTSGSTDTQYF. Combining the CDR3 with reference TRBV7-6 and TRBJ2-3 gives the whole variable domain GAGVSQSPRYKVTKRGQDVALRCDPISGHVSLYWYRQALGQGPEFLTYFNYEAQQDKSGLPNDRFSAERPEGSISTLTIQRTEQRDSAMYRCASSLRTSGSTDTQYFGPGTRLTVL.

The DNA of the CDR3 is TGCAGCGTTGACAGGGGTGACAATGAGCAGTTCTTC. This codes for CSVDRGDNEQFF. V is TRBV29-1 and J is TRBJ2-1, with TRBD1 as a possible D gene (6 bases). Per germline, CDR1 SQVTM and CDR2 ANQGSEA. This CDR3 spans 12 amino acids. The ends were cut back, 3 bases at V and 5 bases at J, with 8 bases in the middle.

The chain links TRBV7-6 to TRBJ2-7; D is undetermined. Germline V gene lookup returns CDR1 SGHVS and CDR2 FNYEAQ. The CDR3 runs to 14 residues. The V and J ends lost 1 base and 4 bases respectively, with 11 bases between them. Written as DNA, the CDR3 is TGTGCCAGCAGCTTAGGGGGAATCTCGTACGAGCAGTACTTC. This encodes CASSLGGISYEQYF.

The genes are TRBV5-1 and TRBJ2-5; tentatively, D is TRBD1 (5 bases). This CDR3 spans 16 amino acids. V lost 5 bases and J 6 bases, leaving 23 bases between the germline ends. Germline values: CDR1 SGHRS, CDR2 YFSETQ. In nucleotides, the CDR3 is TGCGCCAGCAGGACAGAGGTGGGGTTGATGGGGAAGACCCAGTACTTC. The encoded protein is CASRTEVGLMGKTQYF.

The V call is TRBV2, the J call TRBJ1-4; D unresolved. This CDR3 has 13 amino acids. CDR1 SNHLY and CDR2 FYNNEI come from the germline V gene. Trimming removed 6 bases from V and 4 bases from J, with 9 bases in between. DNA of the CDR3: TGTGCCAGCAGAGGTGGGGTTAATGAAAAACTGTTTTTT. Protein product: CASRGGVNEKLFF. Based on the CDR3 plus reference TRBV2 and TRBJ1-4, the full variable domain is EPEVTQTPSHQVTQMGQEVILRCVPISNHLYFYWYRQILGQKVEFLVSFYNNEISEKSEIFDDQFSVERPDGSNFTLKIRSTKLEDSAMYFCASRGGVNEKLFFGSGTQLSVL.

Only one count was recorded for this clone. The chain is built from TRBV30 and TRBJ1-1; D is unclear. This CDR3 comprises 13 residues. Germline values: CDR1 GTSNPN, CDR2 SVGIG (reference sequence). Trimming shortened V by 2 bases and J by 0 bases, and 7 bases separated the two germline ends. The CDR3 bases are TGTGCCTGGAGTACAGAGATGAACACTGAAGCTTTCTTT. Translating it yields CAWSTEMNTEAFF.

The chain combines TRBV29-1 with TRBJ1-1, with D possibly matching TRBD1 (6 bases). Germline CDR1 is SQVTM and CDR2 is ANQGSEA. The CDR3 loop spans 12 amino acids. V lost 7 bases, J lost 4 bases, and 13 bases lay in between. The CDR3 is CSGQERGTEAFF. CDR3 DNA: TGCAGCGGACAGGAGCGAGGCACTGAAGCTTTCTTT.

This rearrangement joins TRBV6-5 to TRBJ2-3; D ambiguous. The length of the CDR3 is 12 residues. Trimming took 4 bases from V and 5 from J, leaving 7 bases between them. In germline, CDR1 is MNHEY, CDR2 SVGAGI. CDR3 sequence: CASSSGEDTQYF. CDR3 in DNA: TGTGCCAGCAGTTCCGGAGAAGATACGCAGTATTTT.

Only one count was recorded for this clone. V and J are TRBV5-4 and TRBJ2-5; 10 nucleotides align to TRBD1. CDR3 length: 20 residues. V lost 4 bases to trimming and J lost 2 bases; unmatched junction nucleotides: 20. Per germline, CDR1 SGHNT and CDR2 YYREEE (reference sequence). CDR3 nucleotide sequence: TGTGCCAGCAGCCGATATACCGGGACAGGGGTTCTAGAAGGGCAAGAGACCCAGTACTTC. Translated, it gives CASSRYTGTGVLEGQETQYF.

The rearrangement uses TRBV27 and TRBJ2-1; 13 bases map to TRBD2. The V gene's germline CDR1 is MNHEY and CDR2 SMNVEV (reference sequence). The J segment lost 8 bases and the V segment lost 5 bases, leaving 6 bases of the junction unmatched. The CDR3 extends over 15 amino acids. CDR3 coding DNA: TGTGCCAGCAGTCTCACTAGCGGGAGGGCCGATGAGCAGTTCTTC. Protein: CASSLTSGRADEQFF.

The chain employs TRBV6-5 and TRBJ2-7; D tentatively fits TRBD1 or TRBD2 (5 bases each). V lost 0 bases and J 3 bases, leaving 15 bases between the germline ends. Germline V gene sequence: CDR1 MNHEY, CDR2 SVGAGI. The CDR3 length is 16 residues. DNA for the CDR3: TGTGCCAGCAGTTACTCGAGGGACCTTACCGACTACGAGCAGTACTTC. The encoded protein is CASSYSRDLTDYEQYF.

The V gene is TRBV6-4, the J gene TRBJ2-2, with TRBD2 identical over 12 bases. CDR1 and CDR2 (germline): MRHNA, SNTAGT. This CDR3 is 14 amino acids long. Trimming cost V 6 bases and J 4 bases; bases outside gene matches: 0. CDR3 sequence (DNA): TGTGCCAGCAGACTAGCGGGAGGCACCGGGGAGCTGTTTTTT. Its protein product is CASRLAGGTGELFF.

The chain combines TRBV27 with TRBJ2-1; D possibly uses TRBD1 or TRBD2 (5 bases each). This CDR3 spans 17 amino acids. V was clipped by 7 bases and J by 0 bases, with 19 bases between them. Germline values: CDR1 MNHEY, CDR2 SMNVEV (reference sequence). This CDR3 is CASTEGIPGSSYNEQFF. The CDR3 coding sequence is TGTGCCAGCACCGAGGGGATCCCGGGGAGCTCCTACAATGAGCAGTTCTTC.